This T cell receptor beta chain derives from a study of blood T cells in healthy people across ages. J was trimmed by 4 bases and V by 5 bases; bases with no gene match: 3. This CDR3 has 14 residues. Germline CDR1 and CDR2: SEHNR and FQNEAQ (reference sequence). The second PCR ran about 6 to 12 cycles with a sample-barcoded 5' primer and J-beta primers. MiXCR, applied by TCRdb to the 5' RACE reads, yields one record per CDR3 protein. Altogether over 700,000 distinct CDR3 sequences are present, approximately 25% being singletons, with the ten largest covering 9% to 9.5%. These same data were also listed under a study on T cells of mothers and their children. This second report adds: Versus unrelated pairs, overlap was slightly higher in related mother-child pairs, without reaching significance.

The TCR sequence derives from a boy younger than 18 in good health. The J gene is TRBJ2-2, the V gene TRBV7-9, with 8 bases identical to TRBD1. The sample consisted of blood. CDR3 region: CASSPGQATGELFF. Written as DNA, the CDR3 is TGTGCCAGCAGCCCGGGACAGGCCACCGGGGAGCTGTTTTTT.